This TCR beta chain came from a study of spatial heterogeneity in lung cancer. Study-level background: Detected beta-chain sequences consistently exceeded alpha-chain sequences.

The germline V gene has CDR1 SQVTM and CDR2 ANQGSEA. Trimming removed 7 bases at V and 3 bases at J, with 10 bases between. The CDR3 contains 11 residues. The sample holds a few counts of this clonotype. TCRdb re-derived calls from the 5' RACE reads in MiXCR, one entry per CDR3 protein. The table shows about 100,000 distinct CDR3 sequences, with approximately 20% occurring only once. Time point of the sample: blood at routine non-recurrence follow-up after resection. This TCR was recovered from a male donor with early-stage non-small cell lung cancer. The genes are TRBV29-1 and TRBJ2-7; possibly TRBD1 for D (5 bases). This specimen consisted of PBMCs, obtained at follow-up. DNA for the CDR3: TGCAGCGGGGGCCAGAACTACGAGCAGTACTTC. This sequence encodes CSGGQNYEQYF.